The present TCR beta chain was sequenced within a study of cytotoxic CD8 clonotypes in ibrutinib-treated CLL. CDR1 and CDR2 from the germline V gene are LNHDA and SQIVND (reference sequence). Trimming shortened V by 4 bases and J by 8 bases, and 11 bases separated the two germline ends. This CDR3 has 12 amino acids. With sequencing, the targeted depth ranged from 1 in 200,000 to 1 in 1 million T cells. The method was immunoSEQ multiplex PCR; TCRdb's version includes in-frame clones alone and lacks a portion of them. The table has about 68,000 clones, roughly 72% seen once. This clone was counted between two and nine times. Cryopreserved PBMCs supplied about 2 micrograms of genomic DNA for TCR beta libraries.

The J gene is TRBJ1-2, the V gene TRBV19; D is possibly TRBD1 (5 bases). This receptor was identified in a human donor with chronic lymphocytic leukemia. Sequenced here: PBMCs, sampled after 12 months of ibrutinib treatment. In nucleotides, the CDR3 is TGTGCCAGTAGTACCAGGGCCGGAGGCTACACCTTC. Protein: CASSTRAGGYTF. Based on the CDR3 plus reference TRBV19 and TRBJ1-2, the full variable domain is DGGITQSPKYLFRKEGQNVTLSCEQNLNHDAMYWYRQDPGQGLRLIYYSQIVNDFQKGDIAEGYSVSREKKESFPLTVTSAQKNPTAFYLCASSTRAGGYTFGSGTRLTVV.